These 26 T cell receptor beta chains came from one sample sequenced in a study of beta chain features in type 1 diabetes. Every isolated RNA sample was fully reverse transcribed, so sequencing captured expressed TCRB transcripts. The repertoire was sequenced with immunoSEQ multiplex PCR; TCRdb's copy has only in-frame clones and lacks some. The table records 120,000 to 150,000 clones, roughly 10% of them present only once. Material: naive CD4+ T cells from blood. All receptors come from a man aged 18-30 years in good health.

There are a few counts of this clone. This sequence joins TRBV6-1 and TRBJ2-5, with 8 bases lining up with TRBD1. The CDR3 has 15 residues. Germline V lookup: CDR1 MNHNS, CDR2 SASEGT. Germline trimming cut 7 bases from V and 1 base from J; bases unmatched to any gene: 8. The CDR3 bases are TGTGCCAGCATGGACAGGGATGTGGGCCAAGAGACCCAGTACTTC. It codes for CASMDRDVGQETQYF.

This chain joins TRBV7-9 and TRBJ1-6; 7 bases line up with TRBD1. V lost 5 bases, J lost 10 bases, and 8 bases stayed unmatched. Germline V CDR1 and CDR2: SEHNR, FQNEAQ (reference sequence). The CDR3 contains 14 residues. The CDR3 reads CASSITGDRSPLHF. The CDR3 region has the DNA TGTGCCAGCAGCATAACAGGGGATCGCTCACCCCTCCACTTT.

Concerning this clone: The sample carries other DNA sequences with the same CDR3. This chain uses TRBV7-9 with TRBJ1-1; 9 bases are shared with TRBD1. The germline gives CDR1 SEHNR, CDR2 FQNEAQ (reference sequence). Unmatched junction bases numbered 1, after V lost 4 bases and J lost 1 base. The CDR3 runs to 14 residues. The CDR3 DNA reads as TGTGCCAGCAGCTCGGGACAGGGGAACACTGAAGCTTTCTTT. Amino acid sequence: CASSSGQGNTEAFF.

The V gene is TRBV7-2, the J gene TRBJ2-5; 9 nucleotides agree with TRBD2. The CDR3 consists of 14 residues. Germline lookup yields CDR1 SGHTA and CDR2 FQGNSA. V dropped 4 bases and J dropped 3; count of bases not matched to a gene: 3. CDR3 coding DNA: TGTGCCAGCAGCTCCCGACTAGCGGAAGAGACCCAGTACTTC. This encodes CASSSRLAEETQYF.

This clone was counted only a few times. The CDR3 spells CASSWELDSDLQETQYF. Written as DNA, the CDR3 is TGTGCCAGCAGCTGGGAGTTGGACAGCGACCTCCAAGAGACCCAGTACTTC. The chain has TRBV5-8 and TRBJ2-5, with D perhaps matching TRBD1 (6 bases). The CDR3 contains 17 residues. CDR1 is SGHTS and CDR2 is YDEGEE in the germline V gene. V was shortened by 3 bases and J by 1 base, with 19 bases between the two germline ends.

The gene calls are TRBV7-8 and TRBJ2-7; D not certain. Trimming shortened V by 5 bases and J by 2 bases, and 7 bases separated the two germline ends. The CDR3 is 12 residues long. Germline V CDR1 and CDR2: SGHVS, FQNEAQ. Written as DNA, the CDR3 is TGTGCCAGCAGCCTCGCGCCCTACGAGCAGTACTTC. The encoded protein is CASSLAPYEQYF.

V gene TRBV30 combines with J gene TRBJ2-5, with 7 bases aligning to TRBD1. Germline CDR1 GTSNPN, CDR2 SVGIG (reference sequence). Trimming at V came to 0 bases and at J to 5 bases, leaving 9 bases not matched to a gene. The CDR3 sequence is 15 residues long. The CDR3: CAWSVQGPVGETQYF. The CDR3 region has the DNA TGTGCCTGGAGTGTACAGGGGCCCGTAGGGGAGACCCAGTACTTC.

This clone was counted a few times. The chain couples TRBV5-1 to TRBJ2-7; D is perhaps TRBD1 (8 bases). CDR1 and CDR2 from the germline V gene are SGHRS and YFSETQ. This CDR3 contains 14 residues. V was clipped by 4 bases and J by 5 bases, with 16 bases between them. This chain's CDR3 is CASSLDRGGNEQYF. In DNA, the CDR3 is TGCGCCAGCAGCCTTGACAGGGGAGGGAACGAGCAGTACTTC.

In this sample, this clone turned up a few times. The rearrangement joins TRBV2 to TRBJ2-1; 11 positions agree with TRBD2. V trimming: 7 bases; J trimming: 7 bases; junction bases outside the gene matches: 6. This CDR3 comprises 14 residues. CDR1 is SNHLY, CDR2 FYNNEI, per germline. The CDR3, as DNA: TGTGCCAGCACCCTAGCGGGGGGCGATAATGAGCAGTTCTTC. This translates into CASTLAGGDNEQFF.

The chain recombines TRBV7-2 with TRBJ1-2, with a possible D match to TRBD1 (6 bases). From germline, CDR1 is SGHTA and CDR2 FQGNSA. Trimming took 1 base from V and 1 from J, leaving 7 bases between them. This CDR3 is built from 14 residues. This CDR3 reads CASSLVQGNYGYTF. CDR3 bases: TGTGCCAGCAGCTTAGTACAGGGTAACTATGGCTACACCTTC.

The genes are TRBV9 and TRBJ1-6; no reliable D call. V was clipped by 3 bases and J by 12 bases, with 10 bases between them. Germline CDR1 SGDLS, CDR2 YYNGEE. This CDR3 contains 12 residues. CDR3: CASSAPREPLHF. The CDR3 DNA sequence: TGTGCCAGCAGCGCCCCGCGGGAACCCCTCCACTTT.

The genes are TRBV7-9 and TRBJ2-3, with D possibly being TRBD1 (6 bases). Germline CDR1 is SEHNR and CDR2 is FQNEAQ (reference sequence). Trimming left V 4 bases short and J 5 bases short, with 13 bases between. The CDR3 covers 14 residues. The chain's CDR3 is CASSSLRGRDTQYF. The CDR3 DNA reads TGTGCCAGCAGCTCCCTAAGGGGGAGAGATACGCAGTATTTT. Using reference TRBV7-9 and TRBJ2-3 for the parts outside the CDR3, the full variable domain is DTGVSQNPRHKITKRGQNVTFRCDPISEHNRLYWYRQTLGQGPEFLTYFQNEAQLEKSRLLSDRFSAERPKGSFSTLEIQRTEQGDSAMYLCASSSLRGRDTQYFGPGTRLTVL.

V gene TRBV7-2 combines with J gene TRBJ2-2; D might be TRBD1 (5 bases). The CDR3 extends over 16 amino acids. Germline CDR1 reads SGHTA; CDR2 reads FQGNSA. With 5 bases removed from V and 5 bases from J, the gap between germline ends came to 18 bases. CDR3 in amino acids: CASSNPRRRATGELFF. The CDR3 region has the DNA TGTGCCAGCAGCAATCCGCGGCGCAGGGCGACCGGGGAGCTGTTTTTT. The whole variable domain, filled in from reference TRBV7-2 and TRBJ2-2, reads GAGVSQSPSNKVTEKGKDVELRCDPISGHTALYWYRQSLGQGLEFLIYFQGNSAPDKSGLPSDRFSAERTGGSVSTLTIQRTQQEDSAVYLCASSNPRRRATGELFFGEGSRLTVL.

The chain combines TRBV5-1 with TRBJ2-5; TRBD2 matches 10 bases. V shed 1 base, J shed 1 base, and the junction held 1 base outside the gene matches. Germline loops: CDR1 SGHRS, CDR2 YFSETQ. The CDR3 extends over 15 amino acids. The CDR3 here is CASSLTSGVQETQYF. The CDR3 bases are TGCGCCAGCAGCTTGACTAGCGGGGTCCAAGAGACCCAGTACTTC.

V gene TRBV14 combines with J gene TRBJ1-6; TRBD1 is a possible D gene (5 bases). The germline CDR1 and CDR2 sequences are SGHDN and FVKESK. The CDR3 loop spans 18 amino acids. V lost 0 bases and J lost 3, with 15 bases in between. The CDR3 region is CASSQDRWGRRYNSPLHF. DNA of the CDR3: TGTGCCAGCAGCCAAGATAGATGGGGCAGGCGCTATAATTCACCCCTCCACTTT. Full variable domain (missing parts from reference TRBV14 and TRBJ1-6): EAGVTQFPSHSVIEKGQTVTLRCDPISGHDNLYWYRRVMGKEIKFLLHFVKESKQDESGMPNNRFLAERTGGTYSTLKVQPAELEDSGVYFCASSQDRWGRRYNSPLHFGNGTRLTVT.

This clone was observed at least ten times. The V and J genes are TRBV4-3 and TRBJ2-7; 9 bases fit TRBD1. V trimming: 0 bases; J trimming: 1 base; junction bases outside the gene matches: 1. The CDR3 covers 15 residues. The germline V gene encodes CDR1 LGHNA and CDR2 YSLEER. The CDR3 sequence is CASSQDGTGSYEQYF. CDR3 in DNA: TGCGCCAGCAGCCAAGATGGGACAGGGTCCTACGAGCAGTACTTC.

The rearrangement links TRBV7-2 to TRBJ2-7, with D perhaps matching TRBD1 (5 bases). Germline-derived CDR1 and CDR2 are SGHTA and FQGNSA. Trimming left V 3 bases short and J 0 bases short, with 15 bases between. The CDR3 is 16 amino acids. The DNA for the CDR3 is TGTGCCAGCAGCTTGGGATGGACATACTCCTCCTACGAGCAGTACTTC. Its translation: CASSLGWTYSSYEQYF.

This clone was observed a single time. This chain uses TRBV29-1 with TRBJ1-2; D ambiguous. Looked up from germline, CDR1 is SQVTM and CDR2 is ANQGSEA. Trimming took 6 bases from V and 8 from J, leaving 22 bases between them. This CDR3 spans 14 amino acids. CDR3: CSVAVPFRFSGYTF. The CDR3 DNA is TGCAGCGTCGCAGTCCCTTTCAGGTTCTCCGGCTACACCTTC. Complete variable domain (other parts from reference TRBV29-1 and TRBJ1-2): SAVISQKPSRDICQRGTSLTIQCQVDSQVTMMFWYRQQPGQSLTLIATANQGSEATYESGFVIDKFPISRPNLTFSTLTVSNMSPEDSSIYLCSVAVPFRFSGYTFGSGTRLTVV.

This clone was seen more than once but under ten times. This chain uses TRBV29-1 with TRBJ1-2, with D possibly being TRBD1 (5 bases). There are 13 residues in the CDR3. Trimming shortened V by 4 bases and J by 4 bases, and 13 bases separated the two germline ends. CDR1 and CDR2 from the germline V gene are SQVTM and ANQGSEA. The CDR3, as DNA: TGCAGCGTTGTGACAGCCGGTGTCTATGGCTACACCTTC. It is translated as CSVVTAGVYGYTF.

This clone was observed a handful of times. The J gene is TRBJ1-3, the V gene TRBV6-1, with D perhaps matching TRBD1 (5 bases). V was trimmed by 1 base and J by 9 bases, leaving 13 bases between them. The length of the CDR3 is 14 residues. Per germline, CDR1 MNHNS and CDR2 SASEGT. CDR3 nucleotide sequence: TGTGCCAGCAGTGAAGGGGGTTTTAGGGGCACCATATATTTT. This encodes CASSEGGFRGTIYF.

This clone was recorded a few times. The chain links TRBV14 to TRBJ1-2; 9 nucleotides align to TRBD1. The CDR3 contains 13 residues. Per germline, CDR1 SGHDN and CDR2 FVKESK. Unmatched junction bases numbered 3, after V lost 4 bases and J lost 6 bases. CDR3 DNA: TGTGCCAGCAGCCCACGGACAGGGGATGGCTACACCTTC. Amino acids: CASSPRTGDGYTF.

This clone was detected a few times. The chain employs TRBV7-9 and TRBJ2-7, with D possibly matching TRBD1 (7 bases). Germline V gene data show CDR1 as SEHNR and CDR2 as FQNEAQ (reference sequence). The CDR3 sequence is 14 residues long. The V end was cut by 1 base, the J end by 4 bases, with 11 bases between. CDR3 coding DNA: TGTGCCAGCAGCTTAGGACAGGGAGGATACGAGCAGTACTTC. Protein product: CASSLGQGGYEQYF. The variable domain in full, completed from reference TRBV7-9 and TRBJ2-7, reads DTGVSQNPRHKITKRGQNVTFRCDPISEHNRLYWYRQTLGQGPEFLTYFQNEAQLEKSRLLSDRFSAERPKGSFSTLEIQRTEQGDSAMYLCASSLGQGGYEQYFGPGTRLTVT.

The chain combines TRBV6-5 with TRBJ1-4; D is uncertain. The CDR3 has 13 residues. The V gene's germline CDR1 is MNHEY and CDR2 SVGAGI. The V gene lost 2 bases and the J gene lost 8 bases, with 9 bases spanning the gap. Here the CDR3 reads CASSYRVWEKLFF. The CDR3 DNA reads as TGTGCCAGCAGTTACCGGGTGTGGGAAAAACTGTTTTTT.

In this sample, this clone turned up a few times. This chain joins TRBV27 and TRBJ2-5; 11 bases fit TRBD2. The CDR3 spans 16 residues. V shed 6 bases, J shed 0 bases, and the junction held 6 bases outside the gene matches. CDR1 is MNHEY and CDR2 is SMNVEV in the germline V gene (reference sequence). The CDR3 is CASSSGLAAYQETQYF. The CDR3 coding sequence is TGTGCCAGCAGCTCGGGACTAGCGGCGTACCAAGAGACCCAGTACTTC.

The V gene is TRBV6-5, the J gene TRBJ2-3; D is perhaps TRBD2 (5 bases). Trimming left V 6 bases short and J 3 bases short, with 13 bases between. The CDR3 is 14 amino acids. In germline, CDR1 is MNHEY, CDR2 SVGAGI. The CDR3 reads CASSDPGKTDTQYF. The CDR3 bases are TGTGCCAGCAGCGATCCGGGAAAGACAGATACGCAGTATTTT.

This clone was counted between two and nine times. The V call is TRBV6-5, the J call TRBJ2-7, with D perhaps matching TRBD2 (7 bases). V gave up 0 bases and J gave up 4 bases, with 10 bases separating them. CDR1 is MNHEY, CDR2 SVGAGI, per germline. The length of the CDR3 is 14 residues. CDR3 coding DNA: TGTGCCAGCAGTTACTCCGGGGGGCCGTACGAGCAGTACTTC. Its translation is CASSYSGGPYEQYF.